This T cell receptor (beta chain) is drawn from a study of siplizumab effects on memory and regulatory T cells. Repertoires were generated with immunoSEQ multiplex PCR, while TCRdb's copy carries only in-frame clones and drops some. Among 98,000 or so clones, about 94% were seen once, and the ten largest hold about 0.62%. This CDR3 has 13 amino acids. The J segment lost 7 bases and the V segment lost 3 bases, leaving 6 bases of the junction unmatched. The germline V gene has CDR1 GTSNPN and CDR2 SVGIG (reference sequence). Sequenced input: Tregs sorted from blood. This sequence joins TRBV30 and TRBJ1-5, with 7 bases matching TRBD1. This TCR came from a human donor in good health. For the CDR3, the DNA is TGTGCCTGGAGCGCTGACAGGGCGCAGCCCCAGCATTTT. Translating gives CAWSADRAQPQHF.